This entry concerns a single T cell receptor beta chain. Its specificity is not known. Assay: immunoSEQ multiplex PCR; the TCRdb copy retains only in-frame clones and omits some. The repertoire holds some 330,000 clones, with under 90% as singletons. Documented treatment: roughly 20 received Ad26.COV2.S at low or high dose, single or two shots; 5 received placebo; per-sample allocation not given. Day 63 after the first injection of vaccine or placebo was the sampling time. Wuhan-strain SARS-CoV-2 spike was expressed by the Ad26 vector that made up the vaccine. This CDR3 region has 11 residues. From germline, CDR1 is MNHEY and CDR2 SVGAGI. V lost 10 bases and J lost 7, with 13 bases in between. The data stem from a study of Ad26.COV2.S vaccination and SARS-CoV-2 variants. Study results and limitations: Those who received the vaccine showed greater spike-specific TCR breadth than those given placebo. Analyses that measured TCR breadth and depth may have underestimated total T cell responses. Considerable breadth of spike-specific CD8+ and CD4+ T cell responses has reportedly been documented following vaccination.

J is TRBJ1-2 and V is TRBV6-5; D is unresolved. Sequencing used peripheral blood, obtained in a trial of Ad26.COV2.S vaccine versus placebo. This clonotype was obtained from a person between 18 and 60 years old who received the Ad26.COV2.S COVID-19 vaccine or a placebo. CDR3 amino acids: CAIRVGSGYTF. The CDR3, as DNA: TGTGCCATAAGAGTAGGGAGTGGCTACACCTTC.